Included here is one T cell receptor (beta chain) sequence, with context. Its target is not known. MiXCR, run by TCRdb on the 5' RACE reads, gives a single entry per CDR3 protein. The sample carries 650,000 to 800,000 distinct CDR3 sequences, about 20% recorded once. This specimen belongs to a study of CD8 T cells in ankylosing spondylitis. Study conclusions and caveats: Fewer than ten highly homologous variants made up a TCR beta motif that seemed to typify ankylosing spondylitis blood.

The source is a male donor with ankylosing spondylitis. The sequenced sample was blood, either unsorted or a sorted T cell fraction (not recorded which).

The CDR3 sequence: CASSQRDREVQKLFF. The CDR3 nucleotides are TGCGCCAGCAGCCAAAGGGACAGGGAGGTACAAAAACTGTTTTTT. The chain couples TRBV4-3 to TRBJ1-4; TRBD1 matches at 9 bases. CDR3 length: 15 amino acids. V dropped 2 bases and J dropped 9; count of bases not matched to a gene: 7. Looked up from germline, CDR1 is LGHNA and CDR2 is YSLEER.